This T cell receptor (beta chain) emerged from a study of T cell responses to AZD1222 COVID-19 vaccine. The CDR3 loop spans 12 amino acids. Germline V gene data show CDR1 as SGHVS and CDR2 as FNYEAQ. Deletions cut 5 bases from V and 10 bases from J, with 12 bases between. Method: immunoSEQ multiplex PCR; TCRdb's copy keeps in-frame clones and lacks some. The table has about 92,000 clones, roughly 90% seen once. This TCR was recovered from an adult in good health. The sample here was peripheral blood, taken on day 0 of AZD1222 vaccination. This sequence joins TRBV7-6 and TRBJ2-1, with a tentative D call TRBD2 (6 bases). CDR3 protein: CASSLPGGEQFF. The CDR3 DNA follows: TGTGCCAGCAGCCTCCCCGGAGGGGAGCAGTTCTTC.